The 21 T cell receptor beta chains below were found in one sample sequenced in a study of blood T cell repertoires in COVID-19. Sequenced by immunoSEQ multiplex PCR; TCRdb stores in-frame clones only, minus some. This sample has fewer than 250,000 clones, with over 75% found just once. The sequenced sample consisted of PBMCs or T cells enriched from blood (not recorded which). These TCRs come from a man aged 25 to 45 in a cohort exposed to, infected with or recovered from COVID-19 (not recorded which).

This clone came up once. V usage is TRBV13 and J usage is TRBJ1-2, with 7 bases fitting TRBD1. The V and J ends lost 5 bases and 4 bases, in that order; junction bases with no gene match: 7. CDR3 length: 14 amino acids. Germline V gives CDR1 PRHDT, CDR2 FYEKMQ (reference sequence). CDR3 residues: CASSGGGSGYGYTF. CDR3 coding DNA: TGTGCCAGCAGCGGAGGGGGCTCTGGCTATGGCTACACCTTC.

CDR3 in amino acids: CASSSRDRANTEAFF. Here the CDR3 DNA reads TGTGCCAGCAGTTCCCGGGACAGGGCTAACACTGAAGCTTTCTTT. The chain links TRBV27 to TRBJ1-1, with 9 bases aligning to TRBD1. The V gene end was trimmed by 4 bases and the J gene end by 2 bases; junction bases not matched to a gene: 5. The CDR3 has 15 residues. From germline, CDR1 is MNHEY and CDR2 SMNVEV (reference sequence).

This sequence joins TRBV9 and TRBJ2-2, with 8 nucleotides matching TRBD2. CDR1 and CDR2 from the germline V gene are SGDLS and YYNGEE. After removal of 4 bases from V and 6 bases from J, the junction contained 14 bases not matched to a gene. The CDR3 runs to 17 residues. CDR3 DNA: TGTGCCAGCAGCATACAACTAGCGGCCCCAAGTCCCGGGGAGCTGTTTTTT. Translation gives CASSIQLAAPSPGELFF.

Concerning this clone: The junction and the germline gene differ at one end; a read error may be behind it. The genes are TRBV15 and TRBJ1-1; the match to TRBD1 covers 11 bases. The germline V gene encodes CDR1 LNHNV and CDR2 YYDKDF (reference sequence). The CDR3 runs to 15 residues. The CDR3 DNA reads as TGTGCCACCAGCAGAGGGACAGGGGGCGTCACTGAAACTTTCTTT. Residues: CATSRGTGGVTETFF.

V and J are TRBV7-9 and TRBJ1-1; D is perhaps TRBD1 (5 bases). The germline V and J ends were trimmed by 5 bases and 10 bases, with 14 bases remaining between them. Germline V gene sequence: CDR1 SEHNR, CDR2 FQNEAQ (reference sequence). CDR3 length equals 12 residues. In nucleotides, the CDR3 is TGTGCCAGCAGCCAGAACCGGGGGGGAGCTTTCTTT. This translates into CASSQNRGGAFF.

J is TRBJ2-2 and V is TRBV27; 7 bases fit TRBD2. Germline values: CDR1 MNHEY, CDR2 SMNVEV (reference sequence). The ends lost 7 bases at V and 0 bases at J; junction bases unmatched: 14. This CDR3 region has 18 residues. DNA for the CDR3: TGTGCCAGCACCAAGACTAGCCGAAGACAACCGAACACCGGGGAGCTGTTTTTT. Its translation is CASTKTSRRQPNTGELFF.

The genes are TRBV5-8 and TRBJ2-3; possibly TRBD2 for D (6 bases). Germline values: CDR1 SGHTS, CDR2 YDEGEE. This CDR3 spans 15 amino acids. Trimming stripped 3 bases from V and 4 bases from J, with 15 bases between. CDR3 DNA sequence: TGTGCCAGCAGCTCAACGACTAGTTTCTCAGATACGCAGTATTTT. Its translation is CASSSTTSFSDTQYF.

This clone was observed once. The CDR3: CASGLAGFSQYF. CDR3 in DNA: TGTGCCAGCGGGTTAGCGGGATTTTCCCAGTACTTC. The rearrangement uses TRBV13 and TRBJ2-5, with 8 bases fitting TRBD2. V shed 8 bases, J shed 9 bases, and the junction held 8 bases outside the gene matches. Germline V CDR1 and CDR2: PRHDT, FYEKMQ (reference sequence). This CDR3 region has 12 residues.

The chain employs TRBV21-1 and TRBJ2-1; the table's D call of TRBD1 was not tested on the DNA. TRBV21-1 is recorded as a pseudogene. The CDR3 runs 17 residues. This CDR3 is CASSKRKGKTAYNEQFF. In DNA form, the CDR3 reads TGTGCCAGCAGCAAAAGGAAAGGTAAGACAGCCTACAATGAGCAGTTCTTC.

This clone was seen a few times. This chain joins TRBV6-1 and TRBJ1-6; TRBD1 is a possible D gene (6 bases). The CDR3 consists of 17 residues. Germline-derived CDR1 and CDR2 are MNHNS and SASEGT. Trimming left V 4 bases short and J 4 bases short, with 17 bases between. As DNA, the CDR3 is TGTGCCAGCAGTGGCAAACAGGGTGGCCTATATAATTCACCCCTCCACTTT. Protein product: CASSGKQGGLYNSPLHF.

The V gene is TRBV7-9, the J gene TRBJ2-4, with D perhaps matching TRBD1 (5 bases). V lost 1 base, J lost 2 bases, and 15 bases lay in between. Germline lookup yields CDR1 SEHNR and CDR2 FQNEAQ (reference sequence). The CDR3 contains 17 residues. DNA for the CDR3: TGTGCCAGCAGCTTAGAGGACACCCCTAGGCCCAAAAACATTCAGTACTTC. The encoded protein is CASSLEDTPRPKNIQYF.

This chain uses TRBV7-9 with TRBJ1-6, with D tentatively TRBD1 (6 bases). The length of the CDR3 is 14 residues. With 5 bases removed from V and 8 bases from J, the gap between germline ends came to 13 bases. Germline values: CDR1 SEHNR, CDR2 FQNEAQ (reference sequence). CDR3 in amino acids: CASSPDRVHSPLHF. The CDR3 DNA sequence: TGTGCCAGCAGCCCGGACAGAGTACATTCACCCCTCCACTTT.

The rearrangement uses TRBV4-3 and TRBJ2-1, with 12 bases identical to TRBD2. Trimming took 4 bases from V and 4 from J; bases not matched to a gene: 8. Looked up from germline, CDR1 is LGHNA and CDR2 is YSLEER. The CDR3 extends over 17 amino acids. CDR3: CASSPRRGLAGYNEQFF. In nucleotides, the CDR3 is TGCGCCAGCAGCCCCAGAAGAGGACTAGCGGGATACAATGAGCAGTTCTTC.

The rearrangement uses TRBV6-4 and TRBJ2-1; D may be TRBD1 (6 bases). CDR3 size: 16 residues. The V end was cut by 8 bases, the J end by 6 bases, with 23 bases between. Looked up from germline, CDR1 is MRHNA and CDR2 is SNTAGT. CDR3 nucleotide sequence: TGTGCCAGCTCGCCAAACAGGGAAGTAGGGGGCAATGAGCAGTTCTTC. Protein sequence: CASSPNREVGGNEQFF.

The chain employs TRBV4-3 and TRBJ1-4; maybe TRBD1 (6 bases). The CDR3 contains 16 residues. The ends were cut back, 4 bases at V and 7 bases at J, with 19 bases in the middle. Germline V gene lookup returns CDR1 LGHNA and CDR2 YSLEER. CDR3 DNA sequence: TGCGCCAGCAGCCCCCGAGGAAGGGGGTGGGCTGAAAAACTGTTTTTT. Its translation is CASSPRGRGWAEKLFF.

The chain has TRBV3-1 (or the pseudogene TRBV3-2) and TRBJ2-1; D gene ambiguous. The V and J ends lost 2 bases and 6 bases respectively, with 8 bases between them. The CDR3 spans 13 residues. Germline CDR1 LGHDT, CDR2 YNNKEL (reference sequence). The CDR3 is CASSQQAINEQFF. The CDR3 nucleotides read TGTGCCAGCAGCCAACAGGCAATCAATGAGCAGTTCTTC.

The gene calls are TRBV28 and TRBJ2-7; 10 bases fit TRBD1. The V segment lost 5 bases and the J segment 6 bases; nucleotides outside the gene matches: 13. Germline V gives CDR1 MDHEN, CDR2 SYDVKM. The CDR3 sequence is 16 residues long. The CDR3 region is CASSTRDRGLRGEQYF. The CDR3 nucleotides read TGTGCCAGCAGTACCCGGGACAGGGGACTCCGGGGCGAGCAGTACTTC.

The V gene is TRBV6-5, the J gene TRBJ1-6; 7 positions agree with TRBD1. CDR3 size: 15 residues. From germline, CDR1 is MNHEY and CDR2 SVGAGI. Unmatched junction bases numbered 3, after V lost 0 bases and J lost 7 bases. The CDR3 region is CASSYSRDRNSPLHF. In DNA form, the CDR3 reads TGTGCCAGCAGTTACTCGAGGGACAGAAATTCACCCCTCCACTTT.

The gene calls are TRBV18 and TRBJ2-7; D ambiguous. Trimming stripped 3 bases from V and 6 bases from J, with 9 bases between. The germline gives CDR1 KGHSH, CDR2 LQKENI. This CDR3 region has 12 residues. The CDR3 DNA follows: TGTGCCAGCTCACCCTACGCAGGCGAGCAGTACTTC. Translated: CASSPYAGEQYF.

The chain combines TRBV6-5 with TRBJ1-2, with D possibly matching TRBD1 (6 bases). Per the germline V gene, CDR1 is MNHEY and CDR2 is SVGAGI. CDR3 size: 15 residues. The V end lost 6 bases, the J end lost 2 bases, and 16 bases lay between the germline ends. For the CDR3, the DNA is TGTGCCAGCAGCGACCCCGGGACAACCAACTATGGCTACACCTTC. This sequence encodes CASSDPGTTNYGYTF.

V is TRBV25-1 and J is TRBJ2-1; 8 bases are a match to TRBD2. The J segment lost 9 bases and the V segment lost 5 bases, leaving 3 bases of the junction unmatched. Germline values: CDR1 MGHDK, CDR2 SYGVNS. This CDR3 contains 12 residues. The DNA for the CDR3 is TGTGCCAGCAGTTTTACTAGCGGTGAGCAGTTCTTC. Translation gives CASSFTSGEQFF.